The 11 T cell receptor beta chains listed next were all sequenced from one sample in a study of T cells after yellow fever vaccination. TCRdb passed the 5' RACE reads through MiXCR, listing each CDR3 protein once. The table shows around 300,000 distinct CDR3 sequences, with over 10% occurring only once. This specimen was CD4+ T cells sorted from PBMCs, taken 45 days after the yellow fever booster vaccination. The receptors come from a man aged 25 to 40 who received the YFV17D yellow fever vaccine.

V and J are TRBV6-1 and TRBJ1-6, with D unresolved. The CDR3 covers 14 residues. V gave up 6 bases and J gave up 9 bases, with 15 bases separating them. CDR1 is MNHNS and CDR2 is SASEGT in the germline V gene. The CDR3 bases are TGTGCCAGCAGGTTGGACGTCGGGATTTCACCCCTCCACTTT. Translation gives CASRLDVGISPLHF.

V usage is TRBV12-3 or TRBV12-4 and J usage is TRBJ2-1; D gene uncertain. V dropped 2 bases and J dropped 4 bases, with 12 bases sitting between them. This CDR3 contains 15 residues. CDR3 protein: CASSLWTRGYNEQFF. The CDR3 DNA reads as TGTGCCAGCAGTTTATGGACGAGAGGTTACAATGAGCAGTTCTTC.

This clonotype showed up just a few times. The V call is TRBV20-1, the J call TRBJ1-2; D remains unclear. The CDR3 totals 9 residues. Trimming left V 6 bases short and J 10 bases short, with 9 bases between. Germline V gene sequence: CDR1 DFQATT, CDR2 SNEGSKA (reference sequence). CDR3 nucleotide sequence: TGCAGTGCGAGCCTCTACTACACCTTC. Translation: CSASLYYTF.

V gene TRBV5-6 combines with J gene TRBJ1-1; D gene unclear. This CDR3 has 12 residues. The V end lost 5 bases, the J end lost 0 bases, and 5 bases lay between the germline ends. From germline, CDR1 is SGHDT and CDR2 YYEEEE. The CDR3 bases are TGTGCCAGCAGTTGGATGAACACTGAAGCTTTCTTT. Amino acid sequence: CASSWMNTEAFF.

This clonotype was counted a few times. The rearrangement uses TRBV11-2 and TRBJ1-6, with 8 bases matching TRBD1. Germline V gives CDR1 SGHAT, CDR2 FQNNGV. J lost 7 bases, V lost 0 bases, and 2 bases had no gene match. The CDR3 runs 15 residues. CDR3 region: CASSLEGQGNSPLHF. For the CDR3, the DNA is TGTGCCAGCAGCTTAGAAGGACAGGGAAATTCACCCCTCCACTTT.

J is TRBJ2-1 and V is TRBV7-9; 8 bases fit TRBD2. The CDR3 has 17 amino acids. Trimming took 5 bases from V and 7 from J; bases not matched to a gene: 16. Per the germline V gene, CDR1 is SEHNR and CDR2 is FQNEAQ (reference sequence). The CDR3 DNA reads as TGTGCCAGCAGCCCCGGGGTGATACAGCGGGAGAGGAATGAGCAGTTCTTC. As protein: CASSPGVIQRERNEQFF.

V is TRBV3-1 and J is TRBJ2-7; 9 nucleotides match TRBD2. The germline gives CDR1 LGHDT, CDR2 YNNKEL (reference sequence). The CDR3 sequence is 17 residues long. Unmatched junction bases numbered 9, after V lost 2 bases and J lost 1 base. The CDR3 reads CASSQSALAGWSYEQYF. In DNA form, the CDR3 reads TGTGCCAGCAGCCAATCGGCCCTAGCGGGATGGTCCTACGAGCAGTACTTC.

This clonotype was observed at least ten times. V and J are TRBV5-1 and TRBJ2-5; 9 bases match TRBD1. The germline gives CDR1 SGHRS, CDR2 YFSETQ. With V trimmed by 2 bases and J by 5 bases, 4 bases remained unmatched. There are 14 residues in the CDR3. The CDR3 sequence is CASSLTGGRETQYF. The CDR3 coding sequence is TGCGCCAGCAGCTTAACAGGGGGCAGGGAGACCCAGTACTTC.

This clonotype was recorded many times. The V call is TRBV24-1, the J call TRBJ2-1; D not resolved. With 0 bases removed from V and 0 bases from J, the gap between germline ends came to 8 bases. Germline V CDR1 and CDR2: KGHDR, SFDVKD. The CDR3 extends over 16 amino acids. CDR3 bases: TGTGCCACCAGTGATTTGGCGGTAGACTCCTACAATGAGCAGTTCTTC. It specifies CATSDLAVDSYNEQFF.

This clonotype was observed a few times. V usage is TRBV5-1 and J usage is TRBJ2-3; TRBD2 is a possible D gene (6 bases). Germline assignment: CDR1 SGHRS and CDR2 YFSETQ. The V end lost 5 bases, the J end lost 6 bases, and 16 bases lay between the germline ends. This CDR3 is built from 14 residues. CDR3: CASRDSTSRDTQYF. For the CDR3, the DNA is TGCGCCAGCAGGGATTCGACTAGTCGGGATACGCAGTATTTT.

This clonotype was found many times. V and J are TRBV29-1 and TRBJ2-1, with TRBD2 matching over 9 bases. J lost 9 bases, V lost 4 bases, and 10 bases had no gene match. CDR1 is SQVTM, CDR2 ANQGSEA, per germline. The CDR3 spans 14 residues. Written as DNA, the CDR3 is TGCAGCGTTGGCGTCATTAGCGGGGGAGGTGAGCAGTTCTTC. It encodes CSVGVISGGGEQFF.